This passage covers 10 T cell receptor beta chains from one sample sequenced in a study of response to subunit inactivated influenza vaccine. Each CDR3 protein is one row after TCRdb ran MiXCR on the RT-PCR reads. Of approximately 730,000 distinct CDR3 sequences listed, about 14% are singletons. Sequencing used PBMCs from blood, obtained around 14 days before vaccination. The receptors shown here come from a man aged 50-59 years who received an inactivated influenza vaccine.

This chain uses TRBV9 with TRBJ2-7; D ambiguous. This CDR3 is built from 16 residues. Germline values: CDR1 SGDLS, CDR2 YYNGEE. Trimming pared 0 bases from V and 5 bases from J, leaving 18 bases between. CDR3 coding DNA: TGTGCCAGCAGCGTAGAAGGTGGGCAGACCTTCGACGAGCAGTACTTC. This encodes CASSVEGGQTFDEQYF.

This clonotype has a count of ten or more. This sequence joins TRBV7-2 and TRBJ2-5, with 9 bases fitting TRBD1. Germline lookup yields CDR1 SGHTA and CDR2 FQGNSA. Trimming at V came to 3 bases and at J to 5 bases, leaving 7 bases not matched to a gene. This CDR3 has 15 residues. This CDR3 reads CASSLNRGQVETQYF. The CDR3 nucleotides read TGTGCCAGCAGCTTGAACAGGGGGCAGGTGGAGACCCAGTACTTC.

This clonotype was recorded at least ten times. The chain employs TRBV3-1 and TRBJ1-2; TRBD1 is a possible D gene (5 bases). The V end was cut by 0 bases, the J end by 6 bases, with 20 bases between. Germline V gene sequence: CDR1 LGHDT, CDR2 YNNKEL (reference sequence). This CDR3 comprises 17 residues. CDR3 region: CASSQERRTILRDGYTF. In DNA form, the CDR3 reads TGTGCCAGCAGCCAAGAAAGAAGGACAATCCTGAGAGATGGCTACACCTTC.

The chain is built from TRBV18 and TRBJ1-4; D gene ambiguous. The CDR3 is 15 residues long. V lost 3 bases, J lost 0 bases, and 8 bases lay in between. From germline, CDR1 is KGHSH and CDR2 LQKENI. The CDR3 region is CASSPSVATNEKLFF. CDR3 DNA: TGTGCCAGCTCACCCTCCGTTGCAACTAATGAAAAACTGTTTTTT. Using reference TRBV18 and TRBJ1-4 for the parts outside the CDR3, the full variable domain is NAGVMQNPRHLVRRRGQEARLRCSPMKGHSHVYWYRQLPEEGLKFMVYLQKENIIDESGMPKERFSAEFPKEGPSILRIQQVVRGDSAAYFCASSPSVATNEKLFFGSGTQLSVL.

The chain recombines TRBV27 with TRBJ2-7; TRBD2 matches at 9 bases. Unmatched junction bases numbered 3, after V lost 1 base and J lost 2 bases. Germline V CDR1 and CDR2: MNHEY, SMNVEV (reference sequence). This CDR3 is 15 amino acids long. The CDR3 region has the DNA TGTGCCAGCAGTTTATTTAGCGGGAGAACCTACGAGCAGTACTTC. Protein: CASSLFSGRTYEQYF.

The chain is built from TRBV10-3 and TRBJ1-1; weak D call: TRBD1 (6 bases). This CDR3 is 13 amino acids long. V shed 8 bases and J shed 3 bases, with 13 bases lying between them. Germline V lookup: CDR1 ENHRY, CDR2 SYGVKD. The CDR3 sequence: CAIGAGDDTEAFF. The CDR3, as DNA: TGTGCCATCGGGGCAGGGGACGACACTGAAGCTTTCTTT.

The chain links TRBV5-6 to TRBJ2-5; D is unclear. Germline CDR1 reads SGHDT; CDR2 reads YYEEEE. CDR3 length: 14 residues. The V and J ends lost 2 bases and 5 bases respectively, with 13 bases between them. For the CDR3, the DNA is TGTGCCAGCAGCTTCGGACGGAGTTGGGAGACCCAGTACTTC. It yields the protein CASSFGRSWETQYF. The full variable domain, in which reference TRBV5-6 and TRBJ2-5 provide the parts outside the CDR3, is DAGVTQSPTHLIKTRGQQVTLRCSPKSGHDTVSWYQQALGQGPQFIFQYYEEEERQRGNFPDRFSGHQFPNYSSELNVNALLLGDSALYLCASSFGRSWETQYFGPGTRLLVL.

The J gene is TRBJ2-1, the V gene TRBV9; 7 bases agree with TRBD1. Germline loops: CDR1 SGDLS, CDR2 YYNGEE. Trimming took 4 bases from V and 4 from J; bases not matched to a gene: 5. The length of the CDR3 is 14 residues. CDR3 protein: CASSKNRGYNEQFF. CDR3 sequence (DNA): TGTGCCAGCAGCAAAAACAGGGGATACAATGAGCAGTTCTTC. Drawing the rest from reference TRBV9 and TRBJ2-1, the complete variable domain is DSGVTQTPKHLITATGQRVTLRCSPRSGDLSVYWYQQSLDQGLQFLIQYYNGEERAKGNILERFSAQQFPDLHSELNLSSLELGDSALYFCASSKNRGYNEQFFGPGTRLTVL.

This clonotype was counted at least ten times. The gene calls are TRBV5-1 and TRBJ2-3; no definite D call. The CDR3 covers 14 residues. Germline CDR1 and CDR2: SGHRS and YFSETQ. Trimming pared 0 bases from V and 4 bases from J, leaving 9 bases between. CDR3 nucleotides: TGCGCCAGCAGCTTGGGGAGTGGAGCAGATACGCAGTATTTT. Protein sequence: CASSLGSGADTQYF.

This clonotype was counted between two and nine times. The V call is TRBV7-2, the J call TRBJ2-2; tentative D call: TRBD1 (5 bases). Germline V gene data show CDR1 as SGHTA and CDR2 as FQGNSA. The CDR3 length is 14 residues. V lost 1 base and J 6 bases, leaving 9 bases between the germline ends. CDR3 DNA: TGTGCCAGCAGCTTAGTCAGGGTAGCCGGGGAGCTGTTTTTT. This codes for CASSLVRVAGELFF.